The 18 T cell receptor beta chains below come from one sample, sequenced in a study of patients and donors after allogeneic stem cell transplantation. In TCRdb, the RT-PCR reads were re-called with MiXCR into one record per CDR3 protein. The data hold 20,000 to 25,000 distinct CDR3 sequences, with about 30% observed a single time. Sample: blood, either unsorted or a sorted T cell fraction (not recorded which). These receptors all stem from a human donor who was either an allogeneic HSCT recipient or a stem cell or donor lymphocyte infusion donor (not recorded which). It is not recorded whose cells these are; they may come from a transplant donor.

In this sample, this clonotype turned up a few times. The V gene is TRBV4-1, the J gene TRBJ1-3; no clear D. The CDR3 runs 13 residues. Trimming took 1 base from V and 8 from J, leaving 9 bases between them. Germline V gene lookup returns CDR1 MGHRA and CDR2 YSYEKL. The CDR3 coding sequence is TGCGCCAGCAGCCAAGTGGTGGCGGACACCATATATTTT. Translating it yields CASSQVVADTIYF.

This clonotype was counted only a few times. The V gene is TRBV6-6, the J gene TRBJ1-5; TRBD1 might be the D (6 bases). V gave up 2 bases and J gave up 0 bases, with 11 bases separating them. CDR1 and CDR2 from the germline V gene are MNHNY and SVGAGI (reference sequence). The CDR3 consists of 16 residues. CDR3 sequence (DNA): TGTGCCAGCAGTTACCTCGGACAGAATAGCAATCAGCCCCAGCATTTT. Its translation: CASSYLGQNSNQPQHF.

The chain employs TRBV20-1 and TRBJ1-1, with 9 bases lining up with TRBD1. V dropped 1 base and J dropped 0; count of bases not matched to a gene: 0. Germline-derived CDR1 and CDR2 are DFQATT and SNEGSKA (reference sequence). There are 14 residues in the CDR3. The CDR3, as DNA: TGCAGTGCTAGAGGGGACAGGGTGAACACTGAAGCTTTCTTT. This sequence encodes CSARGDRVNTEAFF.

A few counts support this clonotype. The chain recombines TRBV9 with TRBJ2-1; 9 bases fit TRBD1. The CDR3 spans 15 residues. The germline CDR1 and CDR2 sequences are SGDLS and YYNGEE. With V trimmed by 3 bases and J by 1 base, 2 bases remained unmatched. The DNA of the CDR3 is TGTGCCAGCAGCGAGACAGGGGGATCCTACAATGAGCAGTTCTTC. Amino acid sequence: CASSETGGSYNEQFF.

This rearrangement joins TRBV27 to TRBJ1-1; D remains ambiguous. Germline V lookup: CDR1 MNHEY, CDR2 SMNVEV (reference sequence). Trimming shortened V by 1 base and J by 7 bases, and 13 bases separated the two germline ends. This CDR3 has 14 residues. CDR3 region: CASSLFFRWGEAFF. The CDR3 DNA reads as TGTGCCAGCAGTTTATTTTTCAGGTGGGGTGAAGCTTTCTTT.

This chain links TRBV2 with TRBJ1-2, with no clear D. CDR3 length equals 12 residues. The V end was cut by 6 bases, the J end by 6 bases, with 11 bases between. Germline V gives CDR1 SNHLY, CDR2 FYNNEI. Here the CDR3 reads CASSETGNGYTF. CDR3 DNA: TGTGCCAGCAGCGAAACGGGGAATGGCTACACCTTC.

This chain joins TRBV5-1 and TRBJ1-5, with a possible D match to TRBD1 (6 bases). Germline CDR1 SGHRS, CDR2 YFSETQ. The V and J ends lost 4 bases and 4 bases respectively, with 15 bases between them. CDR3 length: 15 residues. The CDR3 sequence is CASSPWSGANQPQHF. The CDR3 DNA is TGCGCCAGCAGCCCCTGGTCAGGGGCGAATCAGCCCCAGCATTTT.

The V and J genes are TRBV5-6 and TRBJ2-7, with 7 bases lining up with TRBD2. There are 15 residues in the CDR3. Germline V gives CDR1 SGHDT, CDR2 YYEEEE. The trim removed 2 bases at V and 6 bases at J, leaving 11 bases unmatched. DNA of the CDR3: TGTGCCAGCAGCTTCCGACGAGGACTAGTTTCCGAGCAGTACTTC. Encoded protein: CASSFRRGLVSEQYF.

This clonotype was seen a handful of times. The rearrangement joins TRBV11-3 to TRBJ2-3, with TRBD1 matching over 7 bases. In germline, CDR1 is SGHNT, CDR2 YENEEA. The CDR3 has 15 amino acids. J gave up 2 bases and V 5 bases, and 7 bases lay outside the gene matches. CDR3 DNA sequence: TGTGCCAGCAGCCAGGGGACAGCCATCACAGATACGCAGTATTTT. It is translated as CASSQGTAITDTQYF.

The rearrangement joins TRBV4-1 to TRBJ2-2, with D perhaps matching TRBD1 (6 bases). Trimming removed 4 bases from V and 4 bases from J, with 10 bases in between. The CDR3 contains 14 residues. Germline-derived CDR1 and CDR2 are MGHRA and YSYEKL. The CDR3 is CASSPQGGTGELFF. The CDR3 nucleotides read TGCGCCAGCAGCCCACAGGGTGGCACCGGGGAGCTGTTTTTT.

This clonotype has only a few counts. The CDR3 region is CSARAAREGQPQHF. The CDR3, as DNA: TGCAGTGCTAGAGCGGCCAGGGAAGGCCAGCCCCAGCATTTT. This chain uses TRBV20-1 with TRBJ1-5, with a tentative D call TRBD1 (5 bases). The CDR3 runs to 14 residues. Germline values: CDR1 DFQATT, CDR2 SNEGSKA (reference sequence). V was pared by 1 base and J by 7 bases, with 14 bases between.

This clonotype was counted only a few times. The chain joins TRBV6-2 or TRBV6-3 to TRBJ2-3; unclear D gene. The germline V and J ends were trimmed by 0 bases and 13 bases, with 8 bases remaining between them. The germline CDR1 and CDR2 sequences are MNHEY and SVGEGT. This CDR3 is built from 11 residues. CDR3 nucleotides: TGTGCCAGCAGTTACTCAGGACGCGAGTATTTT. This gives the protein CASSYSGREYF.

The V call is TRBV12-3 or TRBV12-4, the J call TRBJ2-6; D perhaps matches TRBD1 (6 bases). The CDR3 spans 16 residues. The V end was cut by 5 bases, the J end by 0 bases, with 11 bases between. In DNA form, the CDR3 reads TGTGCCAGCAGTCCGCGACAGGTCTCTGGGGCCAACGTCCTGACTTTC. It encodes CASSPRQVSGANVLTF.

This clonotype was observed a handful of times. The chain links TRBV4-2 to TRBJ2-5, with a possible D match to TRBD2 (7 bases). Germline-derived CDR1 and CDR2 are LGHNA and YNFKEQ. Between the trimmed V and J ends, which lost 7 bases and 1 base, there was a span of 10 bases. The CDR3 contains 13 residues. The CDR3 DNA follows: TGTGCCAGCACCGGGGGGCGCCAAGAGACCCAGTACTTC. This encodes CASTGGRQETQYF.

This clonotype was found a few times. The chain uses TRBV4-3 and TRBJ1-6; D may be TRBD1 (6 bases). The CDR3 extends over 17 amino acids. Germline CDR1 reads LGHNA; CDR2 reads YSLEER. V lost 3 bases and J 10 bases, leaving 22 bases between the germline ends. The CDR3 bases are TGCGCCAGCAGCCAGGCCTTTCAGGGGAGACAAAAGTCACCCCTCCACTTT. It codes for CASSQAFQGRQKSPLHF.

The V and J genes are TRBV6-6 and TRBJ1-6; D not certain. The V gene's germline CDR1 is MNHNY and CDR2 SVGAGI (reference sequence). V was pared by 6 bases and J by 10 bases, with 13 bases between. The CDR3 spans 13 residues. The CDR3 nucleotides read TGTGCCAGCAGAGCCAGGCGGCACTCACCCCTCCACTTT. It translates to CASRARRHSPLHF.

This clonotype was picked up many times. The CDR3 here is CASKPSGIRNEKLFF. The CDR3 DNA follows: TGTGCCAGCAAACCTTCAGGGATTAGGAACGAAAAACTGTTTTTT. The rearrangement joins TRBV6-5 to TRBJ1-4, with D maybe TRBD1 (5 bases). Between the trimmed V and J ends, which lost 7 bases and 8 bases, there was a span of 20 bases. The CDR3 runs 15 residues. Germline V CDR1 and CDR2: MNHEY, SVGAGI.

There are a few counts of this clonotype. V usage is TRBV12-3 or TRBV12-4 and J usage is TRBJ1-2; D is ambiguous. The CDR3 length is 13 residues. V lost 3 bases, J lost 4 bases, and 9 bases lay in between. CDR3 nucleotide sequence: TGTGCCAGCAGTTTGAGGGAAACCTATGGCTACACCTTC. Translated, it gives CASSLRETYGYTF.